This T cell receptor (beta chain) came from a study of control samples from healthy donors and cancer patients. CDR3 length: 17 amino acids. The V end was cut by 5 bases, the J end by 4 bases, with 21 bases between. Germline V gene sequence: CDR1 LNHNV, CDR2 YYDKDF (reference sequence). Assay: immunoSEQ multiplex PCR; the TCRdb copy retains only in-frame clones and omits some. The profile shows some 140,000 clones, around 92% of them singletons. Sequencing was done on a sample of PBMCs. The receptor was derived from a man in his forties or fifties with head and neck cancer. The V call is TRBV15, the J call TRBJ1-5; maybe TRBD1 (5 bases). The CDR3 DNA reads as TGTGCCACCAGCGGGACCTACACAGGACGGGGGAATCAGCCCCAGCATTTT. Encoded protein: CATSGTYTGRGNQPQHF.